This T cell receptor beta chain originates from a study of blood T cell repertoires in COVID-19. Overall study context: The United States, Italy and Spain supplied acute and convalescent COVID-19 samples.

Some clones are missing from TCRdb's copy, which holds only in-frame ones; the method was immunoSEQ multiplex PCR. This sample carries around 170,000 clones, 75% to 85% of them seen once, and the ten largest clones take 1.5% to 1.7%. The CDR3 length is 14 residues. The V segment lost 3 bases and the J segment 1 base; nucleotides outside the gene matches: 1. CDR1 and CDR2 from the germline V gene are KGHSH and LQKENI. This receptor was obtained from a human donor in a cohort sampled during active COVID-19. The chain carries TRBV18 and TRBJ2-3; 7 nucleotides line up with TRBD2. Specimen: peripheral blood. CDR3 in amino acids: CASSPGGGTDTQYF. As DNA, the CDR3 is TGTGCCAGCTCACCGGGGGGGGGCACAGATACGCAGTATTTT.